Reported below is one T cell receptor (beta chain). The entry originates in a study of blood T cell repertoires in COVID-19. The germline gives CDR1 ENHRY, CDR2 SYGVKD. With 10 bases clipped from V and 4 bases from J, the junction kept 21 bases outside the gene matches. CDR3 size: 18 residues. Using immunoSEQ multiplex PCR, the repertoire was profiled, and TCRdb retains in-frame clones only, with some absent. The sample lists about 140,000 clones, less than 90% seen once, with around 9.5% in the top ten. The chain uses TRBV10-3 and TRBJ2-2; TRBD2 agrees at 7 bases. The source of this sequence is a man aged 25 to 45 with COVID-19, enrolled during active disease. The specimen was peripheral blood. The CDR3 DNA is TGTGCCACTGGGGGGGGGACCCTACGACCCGGGGGCACCGGGGAGCTGTTTTTT. It is translated as CATGGGTLRPGGTGELFF.